The sequence of this T cell receptor (beta chain) was determined in a study of response to subunit inactivated influenza vaccine. V dropped 3 bases and J dropped 3 bases, with 12 bases sitting between them. CDR1 and CDR2 (germline): LGHNA, YSLEER. The CDR3 has 16 amino acids. Each CDR3 protein is one row after TCRdb ran MiXCR on the RT-PCR reads. Of hundreds of thousands of distinct CDR3 sequences listed, approximately 13% are singletons. The sample here was PBMCs from blood, taken 14 days before vaccination. V is TRBV4-3 and J is TRBJ2-6, with D maybe TRBD1 (6 bases). The clonotype comes from a man in his fifties who received an inactivated influenza vaccine. CDR3 residues: CASSHLTGSGANVLTF. Written as DNA, the CDR3 is TGCGCCAGCAGCCACCTAACAGGGAGTGGGGCCAACGTCCTGACTTTC.